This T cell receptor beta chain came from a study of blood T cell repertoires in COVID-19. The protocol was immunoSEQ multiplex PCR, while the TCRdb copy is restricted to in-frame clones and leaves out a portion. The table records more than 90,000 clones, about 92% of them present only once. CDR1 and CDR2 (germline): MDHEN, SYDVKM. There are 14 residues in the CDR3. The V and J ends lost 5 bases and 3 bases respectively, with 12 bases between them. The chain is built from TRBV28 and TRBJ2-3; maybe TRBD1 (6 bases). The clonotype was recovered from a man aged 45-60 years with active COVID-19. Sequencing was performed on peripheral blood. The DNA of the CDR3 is TGTGCCAGCAGTATGTACAGGGATACAGATACGCAGTATTTT. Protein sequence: CASSMYRDTDTQYF. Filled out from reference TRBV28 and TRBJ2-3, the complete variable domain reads DVKVTQSSRYLVKRTGEKVFLECVQDMDHENMFWYRQDPGLGLRLIYFSYDVKMKEKGDIPEGYSVSREKKERFSLILESASTNQTSMYLCASSMYRDTDTQYFGPGTRLTVL.